Listed here are 20 T cell receptor beta chains from one sample, sequenced in a study of T cells after yellow fever vaccination (dated by TCRdb to the late 2010s). The library was generated by 5' RACE. These reads were obtained on an Illumina NovaSeq 6000. TCRdb's own reprocessing of the public reads used fastp at Q25 and MiXCR and kept productive beta chains. CDR3 protein duplicates are merged, each entry listing the most common genes and DNA. The sample profile shows more than 80,000 distinct CDR3 sequences; 4.5% to 6% of them were found once. The top ten clonotypes cover approximately 39% of the sample. The treatment or condition label on this specimen signifies: live attenuated yellow fever vaccine strain. This specimen consisted of CD8+ T cells sorted from PBMCs, obtained 10 days after the yellow fever booster vaccination. These receptors were obtained from a man aged 18 to 30 who received the YFV17D yellow fever vaccine.

This clonotype showed up just a few times. The CDR3 region has the DNA TGTGCCAGCAGCTTACGGGTTTGGGCCAAAAACATTCAGTACTTC. Translation: CASSLRVWAKNIQYF. The genes are TRBV7-2 and TRBJ2-4; D gene uncertain. The CDR3 extends over 15 amino acids. V gave up 2 bases and J gave up 1 base, with 9 bases separating them. Germline CDR1 reads SGHTA; CDR2 reads FQGNSA.

This chain uses TRBV6-5 with TRBJ1-6; 12 nucleotides line up with TRBD1. With 6 bases clipped from V and 7 bases from J, the junction kept 4 bases outside the gene matches. There are 15 residues in the CDR3. Germline CDR1 reads MNHEY; CDR2 reads SVGAGI. CDR3 residues: CASSWGTGGNSPLHF. The CDR3 DNA follows: TGTGCCAGCAGCTGGGGGACAGGGGGCAATTCACCCCTCCACTTT.

The genes are TRBV2 and TRBJ1-4; D remains unclear. V lost 5 bases and J lost 6, with 16 bases in between. The CDR3 extends over 15 amino acids. Germline V CDR1 and CDR2: SNHLY, FYNNEI. The CDR3 bases are TGTGCCAGCAGTTGGAGTGTACCGGGAGATGAAAAACTGTTTTTT. This encodes CASSWSVPGDEKLFF.

This chain uses TRBV5-1 with TRBJ1-1; 10 nucleotides match TRBD1. The CDR3 length is 16 residues. With 4 bases clipped from V and 5 bases from J, the junction kept 11 bases outside the gene matches. Germline values: CDR1 SGHRS, CDR2 YFSETQ. The CDR3 here is CASSGLLTGGWTEAFF. The CDR3 DNA sequence: TGCGCCAGCAGCGGTCTGTTGACAGGGGGCTGGACTGAAGCTTTCTTT.

This clonotype was counted only a few times. The gene calls are TRBV19 and TRBJ2-7; D possibly corresponds to TRBD2 (7 bases). This CDR3 region has 14 residues. Per the germline V gene, CDR1 is LNHDA and CDR2 is SQIVND (reference sequence). V lost 7 bases, J lost 1 base, and 14 bases lay in between. DNA for the CDR3: TGTGCCAGTAACGGGGGGCGGAGGTCCTACGAGCAGTACGTC. It encodes CASNGGRRSYEQYV.

There are a few counts of this clonotype. This rearrangement joins TRBV6-6 to TRBJ2-7, with D perhaps being TRBD1 or TRBD2 (5 bases each). Germline V gene data show CDR1 as MNHNY and CDR2 as SVGAGI (reference sequence). Trimming took 5 bases from V and 3 from J, leaving 14 bases between them. This CDR3 comprises 14 residues. The CDR3 is CASSERDGGYEQYF. DNA for the CDR3: TGTGCCAGCAGTGAACGGGACGGCGGCTACGAGCAGTACTTC.

This clonotype was picked up a small number of times. The chain links TRBV5-1 to TRBJ2-7; TRBD1 matches 8 bases. J was trimmed by 2 bases and V by 5 bases; bases with no gene match: 6. CDR1 SGHRS and CDR2 YFSETQ come from the germline V gene. This CDR3 spans 14 amino acids. Written as DNA, the CDR3 is TGCGCCAGCAGACTTTCGACAGGGGCCTACGAGCAGTACTTC. This gives the protein CASRLSTGAYEQYF.

Note on this clonotype: At one end, the junction sequence differs from germline, possibly due to a read error. The chain recombines TRBV4-1 with TRBJ2-3, with 10 bases identical to TRBD2. In germline, CDR1 is MGHRA, CDR2 YSYEKL. This CDR3 is built from 15 residues. The CDR3 is CASNQLAGFTDTQYF. The CDR3 DNA reads TGCGCCAGCAACCAACTAGCGGGGTTCACAGATACGCAGTATTTT.

This clonotype was picked up a small number of times. V usage is TRBV6-2 or TRBV6-3 and J usage is TRBJ2-3; TRBD1 matches 8 bases. CDR3 length: 14 residues. Germline-derived CDR1 and CDR2 are MNHEY and SVGEGT. The V gene end was trimmed by 2 bases and the J gene end by 11 bases; junction bases not matched to a gene: 9. The CDR3 sequence: CASSYPGQGSGQYF. In nucleotides, the CDR3 is TGTGCCAGCAGTTACCCCGGACAGGGCTCGGGGCAGTATTTT.

This clonotype has a handful of counts. The J gene is TRBJ2-2, the V gene TRBV9, with D unclear. Germline V gene data show CDR1 as SGDLS and CDR2 as YYNGEE. V was clipped by 3 bases and J by 5 bases, with 8 bases between them. This CDR3 has 13 residues. Here the CDR3 reads CASSAWVTGELFF. CDR3 DNA sequence: TGTGCCAGCAGCGCGTGGGTGACCGGGGAGCTGTTTTTT.

As DNA, the CDR3 is TGTGCCACCAAGCCGGGACTAGCAGACACCGGGGAGCTGTTTTTT. It codes for CATKPGLADTGELFF. V usage is TRBV15 and J usage is TRBJ2-2; 9 bases fit TRBD2. CDR3 length: 15 residues. CDR1 and CDR2 from the germline V gene are LNHNV and YYDKDF (reference sequence). Trimming took 7 bases from V and 3 from J; bases not matched to a gene: 6.

This clonotype appeared a few times. The rearrangement uses TRBV30 and TRBJ2-1, with TRBD1 identical over 7 bases. Germline CDR1 reads GTSNPN; CDR2 reads SVGIG (reference sequence). The trim removed 4 bases at V and 5 bases at J, leaving 5 bases unmatched. The CDR3 runs to 13 residues. The CDR3 region has the DNA TGTGCCTGGACAAGGACAGGAGACAATGAGCAGTTCTTC. Amino acid sequence: CAWTRTGDNEQFF.

This chain connects TRBV27 to TRBJ2-1, with D possibly matching TRBD1 (6 bases). There are 14 residues in the CDR3. Trimming removed 3 bases from V and 5 bases from J, with 11 bases in between. CDR1 is MNHEY and CDR2 is SMNVEV in the germline V gene (reference sequence). The CDR3 spells CASSLTGPHNEQFF. In nucleotides, the CDR3 is TGTGCCAGCAGTTTGACAGGACCCCACAATGAGCAGTTCTTC.

The chain recombines TRBV7-9 with TRBJ2-1, with unresolved D. The CDR3 covers 16 residues. CDR1 and CDR2 (germline): SEHNR, FQNEAQ (reference sequence). The germline V and J ends were trimmed by 3 bases and 0 bases, with 12 bases remaining between them. This CDR3 is CASSFRRASSYNEQFF. In nucleotides, the CDR3 is TGTGCCAGCAGCTTCCGTAGGGCGAGCTCCTACAATGAGCAGTTCTTC.

This clonotype was found a few times. This chain connects TRBV19 to TRBJ2-5; no clear D gene. The CDR3 consists of 13 residues. CDR1 and CDR2 (germline): LNHDA, SQIVND (reference sequence). V gave up 6 bases and J gave up 5 bases, with 13 bases separating them. CDR3: CASRHGPAETQYF. CDR3 sequence (DNA): TGTGCCAGTAGGCACGGACCCGCGGAGACCCAGTACTTC.

This clonotype came up a few times. V usage is TRBV7-9 and J usage is TRBJ2-1; 7 bases agree with TRBD2. Per the germline V gene, CDR1 is SEHNR and CDR2 is FQNEAQ (reference sequence). V shed 4 bases and J 0 bases; nucleotides not matched to a gene: 6. There are 16 residues in the CDR3. As DNA, the CDR3 is TGTGCCAGCAGCTACCGGCGGGGGAGCTCCTACAATGAGCAGTTCTTC. Translation gives CASSYRRGSSYNEQFF.

This clonotype was recorded many times. The V call is TRBV14, the J call TRBJ2-7; no clear D. Trimming removed 2 bases from V and 0 bases from J, with 11 bases in between. The germline CDR1 and CDR2 sequences are SGHDN and FVKESK. This CDR3 has 15 amino acids. This chain's CDR3 is CASSQTTWSSYEQYF. In DNA form, the CDR3 reads TGTGCCAGCAGCCAAACAACCTGGAGCTCCTACGAGCAGTACTTC.

In this sample, this clonotype turned up many times. This rearrangement joins TRBV12-3 or TRBV12-4 to TRBJ1-1; D unresolved. Between the trimmed V and J ends, which lost 2 bases and 0 bases, there was a span of 10 bases. CDR3 length: 15 amino acids. The CDR3 loop reads CASSLLDGMNTEAFF. In DNA, the CDR3 is TGTGCCAGCAGTTTACTCGACGGAATGAACACTGAAGCTTTCTTT.

This clonotype came up a few times. V gene TRBV5-4 combines with J gene TRBJ2-3; D gene ambiguous. CDR3 length: 12 residues. With 1 base removed from V and 4 bases from J, the gap between germline ends came to 4 bases. Per germline, CDR1 SGHNT and CDR2 YYREEE (reference sequence). The CDR3: CASSLNADTQYF. The CDR3 DNA reads TGTGCCAGCAGCTTGAACGCAGATACGCAGTATTTT.

V and J are TRBV10-3 and TRBJ2-1, with D unclear. The CDR3 is made up of 14 amino acids. The germline V and J ends were trimmed by 6 bases and 5 bases, with 14 bases remaining between them. The germline CDR1 and CDR2 sequences are ENHRY and SYGVKD. CDR3 in amino acids: CAISPGAHDNEQFF. The CDR3 DNA follows: TGTGCCATCAGCCCCGGTGCCCACGACAATGAGCAGTTCTTC.